Included here is one T cell receptor beta chain sequence, with context. This specimen belongs to a study of blood T cell repertoires in COVID-19. In the original processing: Cell counts per sample came from amplifying reference gene primers. Data came from immunoSEQ multiplex PCR; TCRdb stores just in-frame clones and leaves some out. The V and J calls and clone size were taken over from that table, and D and trimming were inferred from the DNA. The table shows about 280,000 clones, with 83% occurring only once. The germline V gene encodes CDR1 SGDLS and CDR2 YYNGEE. Unmatched junction bases numbered 2, after V lost 3 bases and J lost 0 bases. The CDR3 extends over 15 amino acids.

Sequencing was performed on peripheral blood. This clonotype originated in a woman in her fifties or sixties who had recovered from COVID-19. The rearrangement links TRBV9 to TRBJ1-5; 8 bases are shared with TRBD1. This CDR3 reads CASSETGASNQPQHF. The CDR3 nucleotides read TGTGCCAGCAGCGAGACAGGGGCTAGCAATCAGCCCCAGCATTTT.